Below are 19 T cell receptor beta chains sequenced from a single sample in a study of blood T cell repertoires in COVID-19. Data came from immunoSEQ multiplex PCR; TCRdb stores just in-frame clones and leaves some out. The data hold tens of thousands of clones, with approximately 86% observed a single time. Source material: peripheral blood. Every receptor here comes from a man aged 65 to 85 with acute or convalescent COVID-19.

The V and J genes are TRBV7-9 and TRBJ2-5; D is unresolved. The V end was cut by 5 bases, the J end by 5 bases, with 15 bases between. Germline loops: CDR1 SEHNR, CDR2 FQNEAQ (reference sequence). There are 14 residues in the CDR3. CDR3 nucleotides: TGTGCCAGCAGCAGGGCTGGGTCCGGGGAGACCCAGTACTTC. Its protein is CASSRAGSGETQYF. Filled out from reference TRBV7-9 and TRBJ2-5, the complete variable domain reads DTGVSQNPRHKITKRGQNVTFRCDPISEHNRLYWYRQTLGQGPEFLTYFQNEAQLEKSRLLSDRFSAERPKGSFSTLEIQRTEQGDSAMYLCASSRAGSGETQYFGPGTRLLVL.

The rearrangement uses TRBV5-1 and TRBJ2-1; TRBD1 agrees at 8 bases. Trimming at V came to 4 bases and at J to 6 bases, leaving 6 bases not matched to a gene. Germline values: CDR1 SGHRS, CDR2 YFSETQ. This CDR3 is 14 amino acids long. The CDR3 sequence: CASSVGQGGNEQFF. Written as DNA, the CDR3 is TGCGCCAGCAGCGTCGGACAGGGTGGCAATGAGCAGTTCTTC.

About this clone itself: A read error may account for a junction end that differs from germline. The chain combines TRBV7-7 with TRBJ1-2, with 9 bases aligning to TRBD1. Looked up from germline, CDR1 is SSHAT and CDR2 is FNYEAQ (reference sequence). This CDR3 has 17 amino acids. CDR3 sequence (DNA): TGTGCTAGCAGCCTAAAAAAAACAGGGGGCGCAAAGTCTTGCTACACCTTC. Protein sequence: CASSLKKTGGAKSCYTF. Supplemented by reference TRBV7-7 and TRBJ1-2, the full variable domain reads GAGVSQSPRYKVTKRGQDVTLRCDPISSHATLYWYQQALGQGPEFLTYFNYEAQPDKSGLPSDRFSAERPEGSISTLTIQRTEQRDSAMYRCASSLKKTGGAKSCYTFGSGTRLTVV.

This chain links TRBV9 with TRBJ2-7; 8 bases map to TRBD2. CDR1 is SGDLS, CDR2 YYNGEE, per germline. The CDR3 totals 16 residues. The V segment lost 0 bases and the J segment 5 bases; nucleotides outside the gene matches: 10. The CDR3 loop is CASSVGSGLGFDEQYF. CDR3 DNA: TGTGCCAGCAGCGTAGGTTCGGGACTAGGTTTCGACGAGCAGTACTTC.

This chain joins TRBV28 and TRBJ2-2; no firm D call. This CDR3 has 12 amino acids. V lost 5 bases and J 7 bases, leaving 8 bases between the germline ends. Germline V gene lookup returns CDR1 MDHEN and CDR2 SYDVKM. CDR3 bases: TGTGCCAGCAGTGAAGCCCGCGGGGAGCTGTTTTTT. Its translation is CASSEARGELFF.

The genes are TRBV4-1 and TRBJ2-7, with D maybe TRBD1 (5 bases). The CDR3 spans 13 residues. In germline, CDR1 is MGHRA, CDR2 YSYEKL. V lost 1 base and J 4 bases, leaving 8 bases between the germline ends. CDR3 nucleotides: TGCGCCAGCAGCCAAGCCCAGGGTTACGAGCAGTACTTC. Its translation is CASSQAQGYEQYF.

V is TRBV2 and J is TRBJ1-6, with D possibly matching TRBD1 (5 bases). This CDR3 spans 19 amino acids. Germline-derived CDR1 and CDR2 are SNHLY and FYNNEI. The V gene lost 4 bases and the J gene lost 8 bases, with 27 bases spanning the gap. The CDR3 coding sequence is TGTGCCAGCAGTGTGGAGGGTTTGGTTAGAGGGGAATTTGATTCACCCCTCCACTTT. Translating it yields CASSVEGLVRGEFDSPLHF.

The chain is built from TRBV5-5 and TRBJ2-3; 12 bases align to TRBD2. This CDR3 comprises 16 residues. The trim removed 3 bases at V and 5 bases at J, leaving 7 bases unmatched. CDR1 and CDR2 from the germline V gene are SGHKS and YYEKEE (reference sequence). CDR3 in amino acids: CASSSSPSGREDTQYF. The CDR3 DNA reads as TGTGCCAGCAGCTCGAGCCCTAGCGGGAGGGAAGATACGCAGTATTTT.

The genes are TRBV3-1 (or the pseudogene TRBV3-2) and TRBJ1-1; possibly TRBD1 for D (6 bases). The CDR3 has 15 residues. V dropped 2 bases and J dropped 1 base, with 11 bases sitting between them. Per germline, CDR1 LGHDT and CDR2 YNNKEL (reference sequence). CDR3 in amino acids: CASSQHRTENTEAFF. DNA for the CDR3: TGTGCCAGCAGCCAACACCGGACAGAGAACACTGAAGCTTTCTTT.

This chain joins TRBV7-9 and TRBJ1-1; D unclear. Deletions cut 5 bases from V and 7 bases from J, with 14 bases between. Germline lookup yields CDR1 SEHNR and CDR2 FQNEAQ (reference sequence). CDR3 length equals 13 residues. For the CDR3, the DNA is TGTGCCAGCAGCCTTTCGGGAGGGCTTGAAGCTTTCTTT. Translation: CASSLSGGLEAFF.

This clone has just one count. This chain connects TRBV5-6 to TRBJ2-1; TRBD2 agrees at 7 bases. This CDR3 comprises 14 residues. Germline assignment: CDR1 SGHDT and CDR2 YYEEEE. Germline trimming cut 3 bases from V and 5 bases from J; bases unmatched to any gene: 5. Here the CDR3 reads CASSWRAGHNEQFF. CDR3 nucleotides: TGTGCCAGCAGCTGGCGAGCGGGACACAATGAGCAGTTCTTC.

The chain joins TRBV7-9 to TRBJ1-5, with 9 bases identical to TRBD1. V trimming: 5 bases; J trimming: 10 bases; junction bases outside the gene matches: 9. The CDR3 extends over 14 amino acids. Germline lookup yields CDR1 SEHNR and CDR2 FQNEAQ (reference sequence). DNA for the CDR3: TGTGCCAGCAGCCCCTACCCGGACAGGGGACCCCAGCATTTT. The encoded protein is CASSPYPDRGPQHF.

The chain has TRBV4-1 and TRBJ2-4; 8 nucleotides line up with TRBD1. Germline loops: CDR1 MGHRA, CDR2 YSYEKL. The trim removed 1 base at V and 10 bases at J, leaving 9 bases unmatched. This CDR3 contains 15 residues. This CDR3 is CASSQVGQGYDIQYF. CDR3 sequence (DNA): TGCGCCAGCAGCCAAGTCGGACAGGGTTATGATATTCAGTACTTC.

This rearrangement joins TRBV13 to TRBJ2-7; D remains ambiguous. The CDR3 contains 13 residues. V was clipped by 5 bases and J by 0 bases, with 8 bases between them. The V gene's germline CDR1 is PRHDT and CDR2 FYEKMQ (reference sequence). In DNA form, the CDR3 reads TGTGCCAGCAGCCCCGGTTACTCCTACGAGCAGTACTTC. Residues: CASSPGYSYEQYF.

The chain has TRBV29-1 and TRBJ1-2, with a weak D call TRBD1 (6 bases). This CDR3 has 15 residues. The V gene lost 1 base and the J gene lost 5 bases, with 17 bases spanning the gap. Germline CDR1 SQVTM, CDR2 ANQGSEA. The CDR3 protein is CSVEATDSQGYGYTF. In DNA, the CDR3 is TGCAGCGTTGAAGCAACGGACTCTCAGGGGTATGGCTACACCTTC. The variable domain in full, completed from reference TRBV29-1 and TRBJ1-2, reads SAVISQKPSRDICQRGTSLTIQCQVDSQVTMMFWYRQQPGQSLTLIATANQGSEATYESGFVIDKFPISRPNLTFSTLTVSNMSPEDSSIYLCSVEATDSQGYGYTFGSGTRLTVV.

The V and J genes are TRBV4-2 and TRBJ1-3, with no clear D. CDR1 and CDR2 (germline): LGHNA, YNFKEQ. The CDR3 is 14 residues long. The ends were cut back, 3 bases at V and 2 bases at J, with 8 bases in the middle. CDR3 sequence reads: CASSQGGTGNTIYF. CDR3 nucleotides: TGTGCCAGCAGCCAGGGCGGGACTGGAAACACCATATATTTT.

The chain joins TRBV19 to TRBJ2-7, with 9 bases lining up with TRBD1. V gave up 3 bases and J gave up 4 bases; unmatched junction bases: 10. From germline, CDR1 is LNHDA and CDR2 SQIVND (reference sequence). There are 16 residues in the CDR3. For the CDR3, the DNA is TGTGCCAGTAGTATCCGACTCGGGACAGGGTCTTACGAGCAGTACTTC. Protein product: CASSIRLGTGSYEQYF. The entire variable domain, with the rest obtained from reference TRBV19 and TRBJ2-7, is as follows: DGGITQSPKYLFRKEGQNVTLSCEQNLNHDAMYWYRQDPGQGLRLIYYSQIVNDFQKGDIAEGYSVSREKKESFPLTVTSAQKNPTAFYLCASSIRLGTGSYEQYFGPGTRLTVT.

CDR3 residues: CATRTSGSADTQYF. The CDR3 DNA follows: TGTGCCACTAGGACTAGCGGGAGTGCAGATACGCAGTATTTT. V is TRBV19 and J is TRBJ2-3; 13 bases are shared with TRBD2. J was trimmed by 4 bases and V by 10 bases; bases with no gene match: 5. The CDR3 loop spans 14 amino acids. Per germline, CDR1 LNHDA and CDR2 SQIVND (reference sequence).

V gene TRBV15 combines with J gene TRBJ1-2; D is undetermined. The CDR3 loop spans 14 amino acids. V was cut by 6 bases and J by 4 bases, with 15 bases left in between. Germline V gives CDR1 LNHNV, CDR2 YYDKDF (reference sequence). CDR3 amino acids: CATSRPSPAYGYTF. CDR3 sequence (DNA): TGTGCCACCAGTCGCCCTAGTCCCGCCTATGGCTACACCTTC.